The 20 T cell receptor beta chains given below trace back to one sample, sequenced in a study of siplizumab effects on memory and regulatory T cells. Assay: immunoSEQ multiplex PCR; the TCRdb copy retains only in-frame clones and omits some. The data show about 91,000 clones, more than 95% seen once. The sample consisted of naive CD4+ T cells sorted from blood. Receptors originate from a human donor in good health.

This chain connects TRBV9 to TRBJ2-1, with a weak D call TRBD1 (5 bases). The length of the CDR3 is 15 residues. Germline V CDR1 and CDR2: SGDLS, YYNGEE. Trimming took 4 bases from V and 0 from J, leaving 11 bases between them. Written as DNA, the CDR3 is TGTGCCAGCAGCTTGCAGGGTCTCTCCTACAATGAGCAGTTCTTC. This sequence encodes CASSLQGLSYNEQFF.

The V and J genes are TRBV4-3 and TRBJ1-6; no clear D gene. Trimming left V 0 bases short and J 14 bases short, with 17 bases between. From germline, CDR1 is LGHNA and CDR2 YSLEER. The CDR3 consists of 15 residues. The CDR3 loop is CASSQDLADNSALHF. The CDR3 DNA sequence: TGCGCCAGCAGCCAAGATCTGGCAGACAATTCGGCCCTCCACTTT.

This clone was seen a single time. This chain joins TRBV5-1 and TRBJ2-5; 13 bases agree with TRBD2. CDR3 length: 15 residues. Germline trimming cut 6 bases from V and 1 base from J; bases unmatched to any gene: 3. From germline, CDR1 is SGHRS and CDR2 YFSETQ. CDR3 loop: CASTGTSGAQETQYF. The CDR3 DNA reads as TGCGCCAGCACCGGGACTAGCGGGGCCCAAGAGACCCAGTACTTC.

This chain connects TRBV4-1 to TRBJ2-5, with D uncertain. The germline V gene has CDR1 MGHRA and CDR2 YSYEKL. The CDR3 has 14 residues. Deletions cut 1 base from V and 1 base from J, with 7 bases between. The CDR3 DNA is TGCGCCAGCAGCCAAGTCATGGTCCAAGAGACCCAGTACTTC. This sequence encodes CASSQVMVQETQYF.

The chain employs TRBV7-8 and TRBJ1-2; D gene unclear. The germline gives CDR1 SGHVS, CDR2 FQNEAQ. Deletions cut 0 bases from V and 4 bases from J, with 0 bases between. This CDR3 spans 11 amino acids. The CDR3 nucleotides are TGTGCCAGCAGCTTAGCCTATGGCTACACCTTC. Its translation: CASSLAYGYTF. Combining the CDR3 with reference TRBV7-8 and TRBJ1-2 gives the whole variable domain GAGVSQSPRYKVAKRGQDVALRCDPISGHVSLFWYQQALGQGPEFLTYFQNEAQLDKSGLPSDRFFAERPEGSVSTLKIQRTQQEDSAVYLCASSLAYGYTFGSGTRLTVV.

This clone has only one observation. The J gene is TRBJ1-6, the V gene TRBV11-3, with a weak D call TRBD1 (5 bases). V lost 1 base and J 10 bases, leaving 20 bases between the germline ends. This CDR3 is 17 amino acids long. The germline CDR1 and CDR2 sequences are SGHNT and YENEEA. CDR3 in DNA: TGTGCCAGCAGCTTAGGGTCTTCGAGGGGTAGAAGGTCACCCCTCCACTTT. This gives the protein CASSLGSSRGRRSPLHF.

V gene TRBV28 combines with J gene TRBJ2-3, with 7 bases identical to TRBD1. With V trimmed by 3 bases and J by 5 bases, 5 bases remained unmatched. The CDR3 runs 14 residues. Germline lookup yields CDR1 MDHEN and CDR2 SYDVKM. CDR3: CASSFEGALDTQYF. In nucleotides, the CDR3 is TGTGCCAGCAGTTTTGAGGGGGCCTTAGATACGCAGTATTTT.

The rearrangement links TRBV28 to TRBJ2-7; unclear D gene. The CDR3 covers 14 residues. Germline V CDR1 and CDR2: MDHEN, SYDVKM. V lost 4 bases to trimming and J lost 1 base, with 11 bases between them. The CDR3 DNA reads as TGTGCCAGCAGTTCAGCTTCCCCTTCCTACGAGCAGTACTTC. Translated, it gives CASSSASPSYEQYF.

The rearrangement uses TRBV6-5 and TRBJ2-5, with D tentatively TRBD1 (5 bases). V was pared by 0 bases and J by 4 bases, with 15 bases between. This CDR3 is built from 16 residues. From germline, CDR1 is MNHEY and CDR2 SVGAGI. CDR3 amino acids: CASSYSPLVQGETQYF. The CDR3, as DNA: TGTGCCAGCAGTTACTCCCCGTTAGTTCAGGGAGAGACCCAGTACTTC.

CDR3 amino acids: CASSKATGPYQRHF. The CDR3 region has the DNA TGTGCCAGTAGTAAAGCGACAGGGCCCTATCAGAGGCATTTT. The J gene is TRBJ1-5, the V gene TRBV19, with 7 bases aligning to TRBD1. The germline V gene encodes CDR1 LNHDA and CDR2 SQIVND (reference sequence). This CDR3 contains 14 residues. Unmatched junction bases numbered 15, after V lost 4 bases and J lost 15 bases. Full variable domain (missing parts from reference TRBV19 and TRBJ1-5): DGGITQSPKYLFRKEGQNVTLSCEQNLNHDAMYWYRQDPGQGLRLIYYSQIVNDFQKGDIAEGYSVSREKKESFPLTVTSAQKNPTAFYLCASSKATGPYQRHFGDGTRLSIL.

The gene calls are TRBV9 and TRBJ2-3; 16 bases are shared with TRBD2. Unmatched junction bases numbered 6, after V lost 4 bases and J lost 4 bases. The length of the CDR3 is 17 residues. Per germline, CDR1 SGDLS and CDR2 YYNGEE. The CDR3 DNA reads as TGTGCCAGCAGCCCGGGACTAGCGGGGGGGGTAGCAGATACGCAGTATTTT. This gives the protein CASSPGLAGGVADTQYF.

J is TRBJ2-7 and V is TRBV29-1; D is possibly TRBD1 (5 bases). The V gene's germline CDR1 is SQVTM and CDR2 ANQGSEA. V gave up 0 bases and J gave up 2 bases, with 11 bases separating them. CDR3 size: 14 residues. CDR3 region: CSVEDNRSPYEQYF. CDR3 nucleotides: TGCAGCGTTGAAGACAACAGGTCTCCCTACGAGCAGTACTTC.

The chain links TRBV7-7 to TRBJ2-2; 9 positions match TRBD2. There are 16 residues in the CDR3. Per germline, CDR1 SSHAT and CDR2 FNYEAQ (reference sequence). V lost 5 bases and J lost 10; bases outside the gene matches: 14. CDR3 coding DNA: TGTGCCAGCAGCCGACTAAGGGCTAGCGGGGCGGAGGAGCTGTTTTTT. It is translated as CASSRLRASGAEELFF.

CDR3 sequence (DNA): TGTGCCAGCAGTAACGGACAGGGGAGAAATTCACCCCTCCACTTT. It yields the protein CASSNGQGRNSPLHF. The chain uses TRBV27 and TRBJ1-6; TRBD1 matches at 9 bases. The CDR3 extends over 15 amino acids. Trimming removed 5 bases from V and 7 bases from J; junction bases left unmatched: 6. The germline CDR1 and CDR2 sequences are MNHEY and SMNVEV (reference sequence).

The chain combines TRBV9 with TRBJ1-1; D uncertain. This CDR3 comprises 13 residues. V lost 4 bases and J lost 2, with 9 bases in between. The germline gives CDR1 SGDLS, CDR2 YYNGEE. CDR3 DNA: TGTGCCAGCAGCCGAGCAACAAACACTGAAGCTTTCTTT. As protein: CASSRATNTEAFF.

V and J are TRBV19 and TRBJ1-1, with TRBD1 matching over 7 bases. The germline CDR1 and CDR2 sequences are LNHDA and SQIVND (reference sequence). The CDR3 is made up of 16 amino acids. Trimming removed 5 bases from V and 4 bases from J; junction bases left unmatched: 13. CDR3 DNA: TGTGCCAGTAGTGAGACGGCCTGGACAGGAGCCACTGAAGCTTTCTTT. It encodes CASSETAWTGATEAFF.

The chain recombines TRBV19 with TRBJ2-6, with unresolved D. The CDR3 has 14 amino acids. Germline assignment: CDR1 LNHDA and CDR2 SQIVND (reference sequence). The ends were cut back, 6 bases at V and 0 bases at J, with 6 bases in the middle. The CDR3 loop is CASRSLSGANVLTF. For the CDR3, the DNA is TGTGCCAGTAGGTCCCTCTCTGGGGCCAACGTCCTGACTTTC.

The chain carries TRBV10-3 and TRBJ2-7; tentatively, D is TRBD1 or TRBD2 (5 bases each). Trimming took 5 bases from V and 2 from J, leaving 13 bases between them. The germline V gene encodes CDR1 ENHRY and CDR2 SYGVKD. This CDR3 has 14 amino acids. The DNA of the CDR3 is TGTGCCATCAGTTCCGGGACGGAGGCCTACGAGCAGTACTTC. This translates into CAISSGTEAYEQYF.

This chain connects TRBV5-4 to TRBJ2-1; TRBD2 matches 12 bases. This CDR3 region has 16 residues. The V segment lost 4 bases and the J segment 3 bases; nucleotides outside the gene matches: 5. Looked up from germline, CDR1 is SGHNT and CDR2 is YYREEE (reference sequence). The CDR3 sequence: CASSAQTSGSYNEQFF. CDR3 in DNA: TGTGCCAGCAGCGCACAGACTAGCGGGAGCTACAATGAGCAGTTCTTC.

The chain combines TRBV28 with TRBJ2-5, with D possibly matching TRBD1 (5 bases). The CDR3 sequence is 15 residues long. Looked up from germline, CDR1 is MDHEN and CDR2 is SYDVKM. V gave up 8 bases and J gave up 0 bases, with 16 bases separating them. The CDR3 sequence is CASGAPKGNQETQYF. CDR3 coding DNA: TGTGCCAGCGGGGCCCCCAAGGGGAACCAAGAGACCCAGTACTTC. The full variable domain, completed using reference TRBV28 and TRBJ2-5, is DVKVTQSSRYLVKRTGEKVFLECVQDMDHENMFWYRQDPGLGLRLIYFSYDVKMKEKGDIPEGYSVSREKKERFSLILESASTNQTSMYLCASGAPKGNQETQYFGPGTRLLVL.